The table lists the clone carrying this T cell receptor beta chain with a count of one. Germline CDR1 and CDR2: SGHTA and FQGNSA. Trimming left V 2 bases short and J 12 bases short, with 13 bases between. The CDR3 consists of 13 residues. This sample stems from a study of T cell changes during pregnancy in multiple sclerosis. Here immunoSEQ multiplex PCR was the method, and the copy in TCRdb shows in-frame clones only, minus some. The sample carries tens of thousands of clones, around 90% recorded once. The sample was CD4+ T cells from peripheral blood mononuclear cells, taken in the first trimester of pregnancy. The rearrangement joins TRBV7-2 to TRBJ2-2; no firm D call. The sequence came from a female donor with multiple sclerosis, enrolled in a pregnancy study. The CDR3 coding sequence is TGTGCCAGCAGCTTAATTGAGGCGGCGCAGCTGTTTTTT. This encodes CASSLIEAAQLFF.